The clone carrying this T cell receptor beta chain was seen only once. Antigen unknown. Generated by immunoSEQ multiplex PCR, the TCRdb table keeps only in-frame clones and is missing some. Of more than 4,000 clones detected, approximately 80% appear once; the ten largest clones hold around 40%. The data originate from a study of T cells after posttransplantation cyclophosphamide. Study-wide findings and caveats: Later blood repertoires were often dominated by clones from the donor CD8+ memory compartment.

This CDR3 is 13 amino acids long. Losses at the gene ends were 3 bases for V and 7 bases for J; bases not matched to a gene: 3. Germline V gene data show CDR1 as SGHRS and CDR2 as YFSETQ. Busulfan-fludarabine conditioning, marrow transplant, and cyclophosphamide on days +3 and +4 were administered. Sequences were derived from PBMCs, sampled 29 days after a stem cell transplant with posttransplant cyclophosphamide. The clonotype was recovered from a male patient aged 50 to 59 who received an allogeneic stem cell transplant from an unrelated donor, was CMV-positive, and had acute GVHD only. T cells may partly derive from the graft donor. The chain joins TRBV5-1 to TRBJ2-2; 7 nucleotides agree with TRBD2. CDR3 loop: CASSSTSFGELFF. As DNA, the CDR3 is TGCGCCAGCAGCTCGACTAGCTTCGGGGAGCTGTTTTTT.